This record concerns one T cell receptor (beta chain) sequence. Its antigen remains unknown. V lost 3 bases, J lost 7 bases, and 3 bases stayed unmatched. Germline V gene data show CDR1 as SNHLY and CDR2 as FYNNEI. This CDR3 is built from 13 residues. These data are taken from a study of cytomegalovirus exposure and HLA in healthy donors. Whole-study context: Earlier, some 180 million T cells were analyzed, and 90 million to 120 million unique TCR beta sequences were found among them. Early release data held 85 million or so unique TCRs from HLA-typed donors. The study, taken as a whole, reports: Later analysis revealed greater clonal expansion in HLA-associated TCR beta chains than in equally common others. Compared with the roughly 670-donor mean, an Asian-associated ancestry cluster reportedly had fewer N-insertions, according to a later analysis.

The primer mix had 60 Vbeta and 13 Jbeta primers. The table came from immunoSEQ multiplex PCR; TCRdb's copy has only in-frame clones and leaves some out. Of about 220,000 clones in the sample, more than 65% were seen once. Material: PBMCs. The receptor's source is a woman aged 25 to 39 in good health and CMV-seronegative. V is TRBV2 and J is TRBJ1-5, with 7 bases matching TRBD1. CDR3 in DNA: TGTGCCAGCAGTGATGACAGGGACCAGCCCCAGCATTTT. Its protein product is CASSDDRDQPQHF.